This T cell receptor beta chain was found in a study of T cell changes during pregnancy in multiple sclerosis. The CDR3 is 14 amino acids. Trimming cost V 2 bases and J 0 bases, with 7 bases left between them. CDR1 is MDHEN, CDR2 SYDVKM, per germline. Measured with immunoSEQ multiplex PCR; TCRdb has only the in-frame clones, and not every one. Of approximately 110,000 clones listed, 80% to 95% are singletons. The chain couples TRBV28 to TRBJ1-1; no clear D gene. This TCR derives from a female donor with multiple sclerosis, enrolled in a pregnancy study. The input for sequencing was peripheral blood, taken in the third trimester of pregnancy. The CDR3 protein is CASSLGLLNTEAFF. The CDR3 bases are TGTGCCAGCAGTTTAGGCCTTTTGAACACTGAAGCTTTCTTT.